This T cell receptor (beta chain) is drawn from a study of shared clonotypes between healthy human individuals. In germline, CDR1 is DFQATT, CDR2 SNEGSKA (reference sequence). Trimming took 6 bases from V and 9 from J, leaving 14 bases between them. The CDR3 extends over 11 amino acids. Deep-level assay runs were performed. Method: immunoSEQ multiplex PCR; TCRdb's copy keeps in-frame clones and lacks some. The repertoire holds 2 million to 3 million clones, with under 95% as singletons. The J gene is TRBJ1-1, the V gene TRBV20-1, with D uncertain. This receptor was taken from a man younger than 35 in good health. Some clones in this sample may be carry-over from other donors' samples. The sequenced sample consisted of naive CD4+ T cells from PBMCs. Sample subset: CD45RA+ positively selected. CDR3 residues: CSASDPGQAFF. The CDR3, as DNA: TGCAGTGCCTCGGACCCGGGCCAAGCTTTCTTT.